Sequencing of this TCR beta chain was carried out in a study of blood T cell repertoires in COVID-19. Profiling relied on immunoSEQ multiplex PCR, and the TCRdb table lists in-frame clones only, not all of them. The sample contains fewer than 200,000 clones, around 80% of which appear only once. This CDR3 spans 12 amino acids. V was shortened by 1 base and J by 6 bases, with 7 bases between the two germline ends. The germline V gene encodes CDR1 SQVTM and CDR2 ANQGSEA. This chain joins TRBV29-1 and TRBJ2-1; D remains ambiguous. Source material: peripheral blood. The TCR originated in a woman in her 70s who had recovered from COVID-19. CDR3 bases: TGCAGCGTTGAAGCTCTCAGCAATGAGCAGTTCTTC. This codes for CSVEALSNEQFF.